This T cell receptor (beta chain) was sequenced during a study of blood T cell repertoires in COVID-19. Using immunoSEQ multiplex PCR, the repertoire was profiled, and TCRdb retains in-frame clones only, with some absent. Counted here are roughly 250,000 clones, approximately 83% occurring once; the ten biggest clones make up 4% to 5.5%. V was clipped by 4 bases and J by 7 bases, with 13 bases between them. CDR3 length: 13 amino acids. Germline V gives CDR1 MNHEY, CDR2 SVGAGI. This chain joins TRBV6-5 and TRBJ1-1; TRBD1 is a possible D gene (6 bases). The clonotype originates from a man aged 45-60 years with active or convalescent COVID-19. The sequenced sample was peripheral blood. CDR3 nucleotide sequence: TGTGCCAGCAGTTTGGGACAACAGGGTGAAGCTTTCTTT. It translates to CASSLGQQGEAFF.